This T cell receptor (beta chain) was found in a study of blood T cell repertoires in COVID-19. Study-level background: Samples taken during acute and convalescent COVID-19 were collected in the United States, Italy and Spain. T cells, B-cell-depleted T cells, or PBMCs provided the cDNA or gDNA that served as material.

As processed by the authors: Reference gene primers were amplified, and this amplification served to estimate nucleated cell counts. TCRdb's copy holds only in-frame clones and misses some; the assay was immunoSEQ multiplex PCR. Clonal size and the V and J genes are those of that table, whereas D and trimming came from the DNA. The sample consists of about 39,000 clones, roughly 80% of them appearing once. This clone came up a few times. The receptor's source is a man between 50 and 59 years old with active or convalescent COVID-19. Sequencing used peripheral blood.

CDR3 amino acids: CATSRDQASGGTEAFF. The CDR3 coding sequence is TGTGCCACCAGCAGAGACCAGGCCTCCGGGGGGACTGAAGCTTTCTTT. The chain carries TRBV15 and TRBJ1-1, with a weak D call TRBD1 (5 bases). Germline CDR1 reads LNHNV; CDR2 reads YYDKDF (reference sequence). This CDR3 has 16 amino acids. The V end was cut by 0 bases, the J end by 5 bases, with 16 bases between.